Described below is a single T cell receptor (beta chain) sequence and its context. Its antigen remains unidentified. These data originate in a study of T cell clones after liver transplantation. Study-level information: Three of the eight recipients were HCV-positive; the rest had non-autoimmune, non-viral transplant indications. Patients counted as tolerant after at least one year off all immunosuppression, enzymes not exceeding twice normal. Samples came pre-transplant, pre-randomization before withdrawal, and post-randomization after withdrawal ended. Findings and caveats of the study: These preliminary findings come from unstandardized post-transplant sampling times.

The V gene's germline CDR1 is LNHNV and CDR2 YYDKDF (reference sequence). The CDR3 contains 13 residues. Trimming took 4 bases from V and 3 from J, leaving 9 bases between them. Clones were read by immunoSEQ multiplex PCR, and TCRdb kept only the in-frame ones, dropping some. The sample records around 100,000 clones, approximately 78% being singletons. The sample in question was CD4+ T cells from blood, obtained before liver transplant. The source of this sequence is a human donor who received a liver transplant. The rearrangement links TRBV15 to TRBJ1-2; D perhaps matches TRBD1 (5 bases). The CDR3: CATSMARDYGYTF. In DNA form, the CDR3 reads TGTGCCACCAGCATGGCCAGGGACTATGGCTACACCTTC. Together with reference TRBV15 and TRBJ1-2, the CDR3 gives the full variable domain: DAMVIQNPRYQVTQFGKPVTLSCSQTLNHNVMYWYQQKSSQAPKLLFHYYDKDFNNEADTPDNFQSRRPNTSFCFLDIRSPGLGDTAMYLCATSMARDYGYTFGSGTRLTVV.